The next 26 T cell receptor beta chains were all read from a single sample in a study of shared clonotypes between healthy human individuals. Data came from immunoSEQ multiplex PCR; TCRdb stores just in-frame clones and leaves some out. The repertoire includes more than 550,000 clones, about two thirds of them detected once, and about 1.8% sits in the top ten. Sequenced: memory CD4+ T cells sorted from blood. Sample subset: CD45RA-negative fraction. Receptor source: a woman in her twenties or thirties in good health.

This chain uses TRBV5-1 with TRBJ2-5; 10 nucleotides line up with TRBD2. The J call may be incorrect, as the DNA end agrees better with TRBJ2-7. Germline values: CDR1 SGHRS, CDR2 YFSETQ. The CDR3 runs to 15 residues. CDR3 in DNA: TGCGCCAGCAGCCCTGGACTAGCGGTGCTCGACGAGCAGTACTTC. Protein: CASSPGLAVLDEQYF.

The chain is built from TRBV29-1 and TRBJ2-1; the match to TRBD2 covers 9 bases. Germline CDR1 and CDR2: SQVTM and ANQGSEA. The CDR3 sequence is 14 residues long. V shed 7 bases, J shed 2 bases, and the junction held 6 bases outside the gene matches. The CDR3 DNA sequence: TGCAGCGGTCGGGCTAGCGGGACCTACAATGAGCAGTTCTTC. This codes for CSGRASGTYNEQFF.

The V gene is TRBV18, the J gene TRBJ2-2; a weak D match, TRBD1 (6 bases). The CDR3 runs 15 residues. Germline V gene sequence: CDR1 KGHSH, CDR2 LQKENI. V was shortened by 3 bases and J by 4 bases, with 12 bases between the two germline ends. The CDR3 coding sequence is TGTGCCAGCTCACCTGAACAGGGTATCACCGGGGAGCTGTTTTTT. As protein: CASSPEQGITGELFF. The variable domain in full, completed from reference TRBV18 and TRBJ2-2, reads NAGVMQNPRHLVRRRGQEARLRCSPMKGHSHVYWYRQLPEEGLKFMVYLQKENIIDESGMPKERFSAEFPKEGPSILRIQQVVRGDSAAYFCASSPEQGITGELFFGEGSRLTVL.

The V gene is TRBV5-1, the J gene TRBJ2-2; D is possibly TRBD2 (5 bases). Trimming removed 7 bases at V and 5 bases at J, with 18 bases between. CDR3 size: 15 residues. Germline loops: CDR1 SGHRS, CDR2 YFSETQ. The CDR3 loop reads CASSSIRGRTGELFF. The CDR3 DNA is TGCGCCAGCTCTTCTATACGGGGTCGGACCGGGGAGCTGTTTTTT.

This clone was picked up one time. V is TRBV2 and J is TRBJ2-1, with 8 bases aligning to TRBD2. V lost 1 base, J lost 7 bases, and 6 bases stayed unmatched. The length of the CDR3 is 15 residues. CDR1 and CDR2 from the germline V gene are SNHLY and FYNNEI. CDR3 region: CASSEGGGRFNEQFF. The CDR3 DNA reads as TGTGCCAGCAGTGAAGGAGGCGGGAGGTTTAATGAGCAGTTCTTC.

The chain links TRBV25-1 to TRBJ2-5; D remains unclear. Trimming took 1 base from V and 5 from J, leaving 14 bases between them. From germline, CDR1 is MGHDK and CDR2 SYGVNS. This CDR3 has 15 residues. The CDR3 bases are TGTGCCAGCAGTGAATCGGCCGAACTGGCGGAGACCCAGTACTTC. Translated: CASSESAELAETQYF. The variable domain in full, completed from reference TRBV25-1 and TRBJ2-5, reads EADIYQTPRYLVIGTGKKITLECSQTMGHDKMYWYQQDPGMELHLIHYSYGVNSTEKGDLSSESTVSRIRTEHFPLTLESARPSHTSQYLCASSESAELAETQYFGPGTRLLVL.

This clone was observed a single time. A much more abundant neighbour one base away suggests this may be a read error. The CDR3 DNA sequence: TGTGCCAACAGTCAACAGGGAGCCCTCTACGAGCAGTACTTC. Its protein is CANSQQGALYEQYF. The chain recombines TRBV27 with TRBJ2-7, with D possibly matching TRBD1 (6 bases). CDR3 length: 14 residues. Germline assignment: CDR1 MNHEY and CDR2 SMNVEV (reference sequence).

V and J are TRBV28 and TRBJ2-3; 7 bases are a match to TRBD1. V trimming: 8 bases; J trimming: 2 bases; junction bases outside the gene matches: 10. The CDR3 totals 15 residues. Germline lookup yields CDR1 MDHEN and CDR2 SYDVKM. DNA of the CDR3: TGTGCCAGCTCACCCGGACAGGCGCTCACAGATACGCAGTATTTT. It encodes CASSPGQALTDTQYF.

The rearrangement joins TRBV29-1 to TRBJ2-5; D uncertain. V was shortened by 4 bases and J by 4 bases, with 13 bases between the two germline ends. The CDR3 runs 13 residues. CDR1 is SQVTM and CDR2 is ANQGSEA in the germline V gene. The CDR3, as DNA: TGCAGCGTTGCCCCTCGACTTTTAGAGACCCAGTACTTC. Amino acids: CSVAPRLLETQYF.

As regards this clone: Being one base from a much bigger clone, this may be a read error. Different DNA sequences within this sample yield the same CDR3. The chain is built from TRBV7-7 and TRBJ2-5; the match to TRBD1 covers 7 bases. The CDR3 runs 13 residues. Trimming cost V 5 bases and J 3 bases; bases outside gene matches: 3. The germline V gene has CDR1 SSHAT and CDR2 FNYEAQ (reference sequence). The CDR3 DNA reads as TGTGCCAGCAGCCGGGACAGAGAAGAGACCCAGTACTTC. Its protein product is CASSRDREETQYF. Filled out from reference TRBV7-7 and TRBJ2-5, the complete variable domain reads GAGVSQSPRYKVTKRGQDVTLRCDPISSHATLYWYQQALGQGPEFLTYFNYEAQPDKSGLPSDRFSAERPEGSISTLTIQRTEQRDSAMYRCASSRDREETQYFGPGTRLLVL.

The chain joins TRBV28 to TRBJ2-7, with D possibly TRBD2 on 5 matching bases. Trimming removed 3 bases from V and 4 bases from J, with 16 bases in between. CDR1 MDHEN and CDR2 SYDVKM come from the germline V gene. The CDR3 is made up of 15 amino acids. The CDR3, as DNA: TGTGCCAGCAGTTTGTCACTTCCAGGAGGATACGAGCAGTACTTC. It yields the protein CASSLSLPGGYEQYF.

This chain joins TRBV30 and TRBJ1-6; 7 bases fit TRBD1. The V segment lost 4 bases and the J segment 7 bases; nucleotides outside the gene matches: 10. The CDR3 extends over 15 amino acids. Germline V gives CDR1 GTSNPN, CDR2 SVGIG (reference sequence). CDR3 sequence reads: CAWTKRQGQNSPLHF. The DNA of the CDR3 is TGTGCCTGGACCAAGAGACAGGGCCAAAATTCACCCCTCCACTTT.

As to this clone: Other DNA sequences within the sample encode an identical CDR3. The gene calls are TRBV18 and TRBJ2-1; TRBD2 matches 10 bases. The germline gives CDR1 KGHSH, CDR2 LQKENI. V lost 2 bases, J lost 6 bases, and 4 bases stayed unmatched. This CDR3 comprises 15 residues. The CDR3 here is CASSPGSGRANEQFF. The CDR3 DNA follows: TGTGCCAGCTCACCAGGGAGCGGGAGGGCCAATGAGCAGTTCTTC.

This sequence joins TRBV5-1 and TRBJ2-7; 12 bases match TRBD1. CDR1 and CDR2 (germline): SGHRS, YFSETQ. The CDR3 consists of 14 residues. The V segment lost 9 bases and the J segment 6 bases; nucleotides outside the gene matches: 10. The CDR3 protein is CATKTGTGGGEQYF. For the CDR3, the DNA is TGCGCCACCAAAACAGGGACAGGGGGCGGCGAGCAGTACTTC.

This clone has more than one count but fewer than ten. A read error likely explains this, since a far larger clone differs by one base. The identical CDR3 is also encoded by other nucleotide sequences in the sample. The chain joins TRBV9 to TRBJ2-3; D is undetermined. V lost 0 bases, J lost 0 bases, and 2 bases lay in between. Germline values: CDR1 SGDLS, CDR2 YYNGEE. This CDR3 spans 13 amino acids. The CDR3 DNA sequence: TGTGCCAGCAGCGTAGCTAGCACAGATACGCAGTATTTT. Its protein is CASSVASTDTQYF.

The chain joins TRBV4-1 to TRBJ2-1; the match to TRBD2 covers 7 bases. Germline assignment: CDR1 MGHRA and CDR2 YSYEKL. The CDR3 totals 21 residues. The J segment lost 0 bases and the V segment lost 1 base, leaving 18 bases of the junction unmatched. The CDR3 DNA is TGCGCCAGCAGCCAAGTGACCCCGCGGGAGTCCGTCGAAAGCTCCTACAATGAGCAGTTCTTC. Protein: CASSQVTPRESVESSYNEQFF.

The chain couples TRBV4-2 to TRBJ1-3; D unclear. V was cut by 0 bases and J by 0 bases, with 6 bases left in between. Germline CDR1 LGHNA, CDR2 YNFKEQ. The CDR3 extends over 15 amino acids. The CDR3 protein is CASSQDRISGNTIYF. The CDR3 nucleotides are TGTGCCAGCAGCCAAGATCGGATCTCTGGAAACACCATATATTTT.

The chain has TRBV6-1 and TRBJ1-1; a weak D match, TRBD1 (6 bases). Germline V gives CDR1 MNHNS, CDR2 SASEGT. V gave up 2 bases and J gave up 0 bases, with 7 bases separating them. The CDR3 consists of 14 residues. CDR3 nucleotide sequence: TGTGCCAGCAGTGAACAGGGGATGAACACTGAAGCTTTCTTT. This codes for CASSEQGMNTEAFF.

The rearrangement links TRBV6-1 to TRBJ2-4; weak D call: TRBD1 (6 bases). This CDR3 region has 13 residues. V dropped 7 bases and J dropped 7 bases, with 14 bases sitting between them. Germline-derived CDR1 and CDR2 are MNHNS and SASEGT. Written as DNA, the CDR3 is TGTGCCAGCACTGGGGGCGCTCGGAACATTCAGTACTTC. Its translation is CASTGGARNIQYF.

This chain connects TRBV10-3 to TRBJ2-7; 12 nucleotides align to TRBD1. Losses at the gene ends were 7 bases for V and 4 bases for J; bases not matched to a gene: 5. CDR3 length: 14 amino acids. Germline loops: CDR1 ENHRY, CDR2 SYGVKD. The CDR3 DNA follows: TGTGCCATCACAAGGGACAGGGGGCTATACGAGCAGTACTTC. This codes for CAITRDRGLYEQYF.

This clone qualifies as medium-sized. The chain recombines TRBV28 with TRBJ1-2; D uncertain. This CDR3 is built from 16 residues. Germline V gene data show CDR1 as MDHEN and CDR2 as SYDVKM. The germline V and J ends were trimmed by 1 base and 0 bases, with 12 bases remaining between them. CDR3 DNA: TGTGCCAGCAGTTTATACGGGAAAGTAACTAACTATGGCTACACCTTC. Its protein is CASSLYGKVTNYGYTF.

A note on this clone: Other nucleotide sequences in the sample specify the same CDR3. The genes are TRBV9 and TRBJ2-5; D may be TRBD2 (6 bases). Germline V gives CDR1 SGDLS, CDR2 YYNGEE. The CDR3 sequence is 14 residues long. Trimming stripped 0 bases from V and 5 bases from J, with 11 bases between. CDR3 nucleotide sequence: TGTGCCAGCAGCGTAGGAGGCAGCGGGGAGACCCAGTACTTC. It specifies CASSVGGSGETQYF.

Of note for this clone: This is likely an artifact of a read error, given a far larger clone one base away. Other DNA variants within this sample encode the same CDR3. The chain employs TRBV11-2 and TRBJ2-5, with D unclear. The CDR3 runs to 11 residues. CDR1 is SGHAT and CDR2 is FQNNGV in the germline V gene. Trimming stripped 1 base from V and 5 bases from J, with 2 bases between. CDR3 loop: CASSLGETQYF. The CDR3 nucleotides are TGTGCCAGCAGCTTAGGGGAGACCCAGTACTTC.

J is TRBJ2-1 and V is TRBV4-1; D is unclear. Trimming removed 6 bases from V and 3 bases from J, with 15 bases in between. This CDR3 region has 15 residues. Looked up from germline, CDR1 is MGHRA and CDR2 is YSYEKL. The CDR3 DNA follows: TGCGCCAGCAGTCAACACCTAAAACTCTACAATGAGCAGTTCTTC. It specifies CASSQHLKLYNEQFF.

The CDR3, as DNA: TGTGCCAGCAGCGCCCTGAGGACTAGCGGGAGAGGTACAGATACGCAGTATTTT. Translating gives CASSALRTSGRGTDTQYF. The chain couples TRBV21-1 to TRBJ2-3; the table gives TRBD2 as D, unverified against the DNA. TRBV21-1 is flagged as a pseudogene. The CDR3 is 18 amino acids.

This clone was recorded a few times. The CDR3 nucleotides read TGCGCCAGCAGCCCTTGGGGGGGCACCCAATCCTACAATGAGCAGTTCTTC. Its protein product is CASSPWGGTQSYNEQFF. The chain joins TRBV5-1 to TRBJ2-1, with D possibly matching TRBD2 (7 bases). Trimming took 4 bases from V and 1 from J, leaving 18 bases between them. Germline lookup yields CDR1 SGHRS and CDR2 YFSETQ. The CDR3 is 17 amino acids.